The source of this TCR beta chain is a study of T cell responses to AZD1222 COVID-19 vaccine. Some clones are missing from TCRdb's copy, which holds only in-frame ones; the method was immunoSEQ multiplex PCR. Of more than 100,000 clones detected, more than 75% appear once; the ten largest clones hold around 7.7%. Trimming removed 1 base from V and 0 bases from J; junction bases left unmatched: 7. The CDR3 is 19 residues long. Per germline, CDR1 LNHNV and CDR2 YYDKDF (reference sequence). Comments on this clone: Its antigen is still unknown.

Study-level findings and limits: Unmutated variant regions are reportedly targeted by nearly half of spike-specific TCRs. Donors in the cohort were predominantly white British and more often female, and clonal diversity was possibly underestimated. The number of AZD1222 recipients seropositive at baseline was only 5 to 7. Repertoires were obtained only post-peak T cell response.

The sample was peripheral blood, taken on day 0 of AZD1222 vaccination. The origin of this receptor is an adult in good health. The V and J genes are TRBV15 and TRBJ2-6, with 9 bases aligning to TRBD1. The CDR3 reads CATSRARGQGDSGANVLTF. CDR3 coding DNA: TGTGCCACCAGCAGAGCTCGGGGACAGGGTGACTCTGGGGCCAACGTCCTGACTTTC.